This record covers a single T cell receptor beta chain. The entry originates in a study of T-cell reconstitution after alpha-beta-depleted transplantation in children. V shed 5 bases, J shed 0 bases, and the junction held 11 bases outside the gene matches. The CDR3 is 17 amino acids. Germline-derived CDR1 and CDR2 are SGHTA and FQGTGA. A TCRbeta library incorporating unique molecular identifiers was prepared. TCRdb independently ran MiXCR on the PCR reads; one entry per CDR3 protein. The sample lists fewer than 550,000 distinct CDR3 sequences; approximately 11% were seen once. This clonotype was sampled from a human donor who donated a stem cell graft to a child with acute myeloid leukemia. The sequences come from PBMCs from the stem cell graft donor, collected from the stem cell graft. This chain uses TRBV7-3 with TRBJ2-3, with 7 positions matching TRBD2. CDR3 nucleotide sequence: TGTGCCAGCAGCCAACCGGGGAGCGGGGACAGCACAGATACGCAGTATTTT. Translation: CASSQPGSGDSTDTQYF.